This T cell receptor beta chain was found in a study of cytomegalovirus exposure and HLA in healthy donors. The overall study: Of all 360 or so donors who were genotyped, roughly 81% belonged to the Caucasian-associated ancestry cluster. Whole-study findings and limits: One cluster of highly shared sequence variants probably arose as a sequencing artifact.

A remark on this clone: Antigen specificity is unknown.

The PCR made use of 60 Vbeta and 13 Jbeta primers. The protocol was immunoSEQ multiplex PCR, while the TCRdb copy is restricted to in-frame clones and leaves out a portion. The table lists tens of thousands of clones, about four fifths of them singletons, with roughly 5.3% in the top ten. The CDR3 spans 16 residues. The ends lost 6 bases at V and 3 bases at J; junction bases unmatched: 10. Germline V gene lookup returns CDR1 MGHDK and CDR2 SYGVNS. The V call is TRBV25-1, the J call TRBJ2-3; 9 positions match TRBD1. The clonotype comes from a woman aged 25-40 years in good health and CMV-seronegative. Sequencing was performed on PBMCs. Written as DNA, the CDR3 is TGTGCCAGCAGGATACAGGGGGCGTCTGGAACAGATACGCAGTATTTT. Protein product: CASRIQGASGTDTQYF.